Included here is one T cell receptor beta chain sequence, with context. Its target is unknown. Sequencing used immunoSEQ multiplex PCR; TCRdb keeps in-frame clones, though not all of them. The sample holds roughly 330,000 clones, approximately 90% seen once. It was the roughly 130-subject validation cohort, separate from the approximately 620-subject first cohort, to which the donors belonged. These data belong to a study of cytomegalovirus exposure and HLA in healthy donors. Study-level findings and limits: There were some public TCRs occurring in many donors, but most TCR sequences were rare. The tendency of first-cohort TCR clusters to co-occur in the 100 to 150 validation repertoires was identified by a subsequent analysis. Cytomegalovirus-associated status was assigned to about 160 TCR beta chains.

CDR3 length: 13 amino acids. Between the trimmed V and J ends, which lost 3 bases and 8 bases, there was a span of 13 bases. Germline CDR1 is MNHEY and CDR2 is SMNVEV (reference sequence). Sequenced input: PBMCs. The receptor was derived from a woman aged 25-40 years in good health and CMV-seropositive. This chain links TRBV27 with TRBJ1-2; the D gene is possibly TRBD1 (6 bases). The CDR3 bases are TGTGCCAGCAGTTTCTCAGGGGTCGGAGGCTACACCTTC. Encoded protein: CASSFSGVGGYTF.